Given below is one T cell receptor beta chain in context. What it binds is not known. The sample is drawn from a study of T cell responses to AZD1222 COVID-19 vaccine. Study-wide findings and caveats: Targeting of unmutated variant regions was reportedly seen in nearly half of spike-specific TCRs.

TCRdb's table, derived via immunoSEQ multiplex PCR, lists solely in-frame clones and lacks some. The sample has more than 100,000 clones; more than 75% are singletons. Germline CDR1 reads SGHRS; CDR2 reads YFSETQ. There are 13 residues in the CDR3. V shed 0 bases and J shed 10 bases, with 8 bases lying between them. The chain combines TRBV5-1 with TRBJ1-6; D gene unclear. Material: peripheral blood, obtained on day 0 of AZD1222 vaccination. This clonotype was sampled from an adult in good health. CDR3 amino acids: CASSLAGGSPLHF. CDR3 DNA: TGCGCCAGCAGCTTGGCTGGAGGATCACCCCTCCACTTT.